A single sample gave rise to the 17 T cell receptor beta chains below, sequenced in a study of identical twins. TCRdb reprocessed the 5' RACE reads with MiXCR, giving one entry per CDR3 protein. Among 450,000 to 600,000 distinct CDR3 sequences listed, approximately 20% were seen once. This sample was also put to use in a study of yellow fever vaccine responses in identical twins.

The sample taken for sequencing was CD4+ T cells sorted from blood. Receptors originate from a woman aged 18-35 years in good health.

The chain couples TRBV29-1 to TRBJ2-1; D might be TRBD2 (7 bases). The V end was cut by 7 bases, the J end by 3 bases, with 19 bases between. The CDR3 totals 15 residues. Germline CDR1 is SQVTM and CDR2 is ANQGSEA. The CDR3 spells CSAPRGGIVYNEQFF. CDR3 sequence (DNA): TGCAGCGCCCCGAGGGGGGGCATTGTCTACAATGAGCAGTTCTTC.

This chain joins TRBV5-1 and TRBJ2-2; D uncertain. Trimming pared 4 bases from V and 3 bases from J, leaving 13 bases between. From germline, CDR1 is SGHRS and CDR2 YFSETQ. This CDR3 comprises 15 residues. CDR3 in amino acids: CASSKGSADTGELFF. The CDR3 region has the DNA TGCGCCAGCAGCAAGGGATCCGCGGACACCGGGGAGCTGTTTTTT. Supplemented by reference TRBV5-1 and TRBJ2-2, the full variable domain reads KAGVTQTPRYLIKTRGQQVTLSCSPISGHRSVSWYQQTPGQGLQFLFEYFSETQRNKGNFPGRFSGRQFSNSRSEMNVSTLELGDSALYLCASSKGSADTGELFFGEGSRLTVL.

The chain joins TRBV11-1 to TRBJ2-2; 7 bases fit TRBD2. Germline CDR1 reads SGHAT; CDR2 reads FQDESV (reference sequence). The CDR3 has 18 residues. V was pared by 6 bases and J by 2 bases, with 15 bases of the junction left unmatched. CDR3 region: CASSLVFRTRVNTGELFF. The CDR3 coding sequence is TGTGCCAGCAGTCTAGTCTTTCGGACTAGGGTTAACACCGGGGAGCTGTTTTTT.

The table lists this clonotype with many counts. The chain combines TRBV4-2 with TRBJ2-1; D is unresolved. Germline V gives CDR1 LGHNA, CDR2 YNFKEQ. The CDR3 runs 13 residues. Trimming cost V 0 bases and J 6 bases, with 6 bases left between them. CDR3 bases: TGTGCCAGCAGCCAAGATGGGTTCAATGAGCAGTTCTTC. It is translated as CASSQDGFNEQFF.

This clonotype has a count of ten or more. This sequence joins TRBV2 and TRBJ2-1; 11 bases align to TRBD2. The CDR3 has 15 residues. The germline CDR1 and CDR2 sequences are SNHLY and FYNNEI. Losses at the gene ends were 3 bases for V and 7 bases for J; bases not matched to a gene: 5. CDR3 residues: CASSEGTSGSNEQFF. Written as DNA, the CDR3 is TGTGCCAGCAGTGAGGGGACTAGCGGATCGAATGAGCAGTTCTTC.

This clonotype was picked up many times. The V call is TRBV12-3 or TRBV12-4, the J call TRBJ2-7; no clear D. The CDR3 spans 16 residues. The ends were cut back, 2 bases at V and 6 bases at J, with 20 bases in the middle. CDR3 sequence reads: CASSLLTGSGRGEQYF. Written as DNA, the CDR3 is TGTGCCAGCAGTTTACTCACCGGCTCCGGGCGTGGCGAGCAGTACTTC.

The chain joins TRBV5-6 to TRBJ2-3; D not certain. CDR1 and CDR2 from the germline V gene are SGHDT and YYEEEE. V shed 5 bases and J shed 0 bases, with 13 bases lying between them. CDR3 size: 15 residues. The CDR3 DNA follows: TGTGCCAGCAGTGGTTGGACCCGGAGCACAGATACGCAGTATTTT. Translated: CASSGWTRSTDTQYF.

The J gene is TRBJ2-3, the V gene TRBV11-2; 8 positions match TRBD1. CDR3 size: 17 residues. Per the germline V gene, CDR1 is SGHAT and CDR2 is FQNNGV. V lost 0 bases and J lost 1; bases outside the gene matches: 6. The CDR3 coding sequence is TGTGCCAGCAGCTTAGATGGACAGGGTATCCGCACAGATACGCAGTATTTT. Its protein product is CASSLDGQGIRTDTQYF.

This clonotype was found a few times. CDR3 protein: CASSVGEGRLDEQYF. Written as DNA, the CDR3 is TGTGCCAGCAGCGTAGGGGAGGGCCGTTTAGACGAGCAGTACTTC. The rearrangement uses TRBV9 and TRBJ2-7; 7 bases match TRBD2. The CDR3 is 15 residues long. In germline, CDR1 is SGDLS, CDR2 YYNGEE. With V trimmed by 0 bases and J by 5 bases, 8 bases remained unmatched.

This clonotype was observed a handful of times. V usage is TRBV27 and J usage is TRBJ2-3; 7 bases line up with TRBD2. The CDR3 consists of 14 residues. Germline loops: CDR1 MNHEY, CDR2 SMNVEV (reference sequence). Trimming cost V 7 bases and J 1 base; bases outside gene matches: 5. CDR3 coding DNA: TGTGCCAGCAAAAGACTAGCTGGCACAGATACGCAGTATTTT. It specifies CASKRLAGTDTQYF.

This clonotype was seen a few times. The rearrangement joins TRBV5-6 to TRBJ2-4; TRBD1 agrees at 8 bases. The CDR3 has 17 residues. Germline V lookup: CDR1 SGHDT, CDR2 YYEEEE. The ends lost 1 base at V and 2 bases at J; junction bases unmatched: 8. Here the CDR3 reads CASSLLTGEVPKNIQYF. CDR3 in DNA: TGTGCCAGCAGCTTGTTGACAGGGGAAGTCCCCAAAAACATTCAGTACTTC. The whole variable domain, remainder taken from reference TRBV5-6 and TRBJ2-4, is DAGVTQSPTHLIKTRGQQVTLRCSPKSGHDTVSWYQQALGQGPQFIFQYYEEEERQRGNFPDRFSGHQFPNYSSELNVNALLLGDSALYLCASSLLTGEVPKNIQYFGAGTRLSVL.

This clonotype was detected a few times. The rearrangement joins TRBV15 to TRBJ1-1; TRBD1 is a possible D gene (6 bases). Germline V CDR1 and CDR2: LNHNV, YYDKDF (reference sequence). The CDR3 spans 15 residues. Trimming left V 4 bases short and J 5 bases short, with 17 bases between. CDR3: CATSTPPRGRTEAFF. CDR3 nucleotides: TGTGCCACCAGCACCCCGCCCAGGGGCAGAACTGAAGCTTTCTTT. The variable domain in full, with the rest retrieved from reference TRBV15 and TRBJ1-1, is DAMVIQNPRYQVTQFGKPVTLSCSQTLNHNVMYWYQQKSSQAPKLLFHYYDKDFNNEADTPDNFQSRRPNTSFCFLDIRSPGLGDTAMYLCATSTPPRGRTEAFFGQGTRLTVV.

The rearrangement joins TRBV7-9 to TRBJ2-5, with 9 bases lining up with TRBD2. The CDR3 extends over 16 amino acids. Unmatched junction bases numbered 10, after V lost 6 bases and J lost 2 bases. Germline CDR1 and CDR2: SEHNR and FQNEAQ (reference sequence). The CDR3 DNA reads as TGTGCCAGCAGTTTGGGTCCTAGCGGGACGCAAGAGACCCAGTACTTC. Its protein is CASSLGPSGTQETQYF.

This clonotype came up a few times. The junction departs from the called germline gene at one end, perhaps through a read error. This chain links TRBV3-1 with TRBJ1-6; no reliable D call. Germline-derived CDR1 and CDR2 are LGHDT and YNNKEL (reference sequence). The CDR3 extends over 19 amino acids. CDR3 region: CASSRRPTTRTPYDSPLHF. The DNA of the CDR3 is TGTGCCAGCAGCCGTCGGCCTACAACGAGGACTCCCTATGATTCACCCCTCCACTTT.

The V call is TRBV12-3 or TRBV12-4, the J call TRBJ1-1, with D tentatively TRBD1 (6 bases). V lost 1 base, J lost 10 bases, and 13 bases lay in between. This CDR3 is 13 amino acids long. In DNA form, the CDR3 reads TGTGCCAGCAGTTTAGGGGGGGGCGCGGGAGCTTTCTTT. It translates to CASSLGGGAGAFF.

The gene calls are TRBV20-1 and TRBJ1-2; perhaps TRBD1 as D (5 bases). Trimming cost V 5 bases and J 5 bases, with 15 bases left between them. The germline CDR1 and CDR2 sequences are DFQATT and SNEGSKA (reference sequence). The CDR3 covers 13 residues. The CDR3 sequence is CSAPPNSGYGYTF. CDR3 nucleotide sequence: TGCAGTGCTCCCCCTAATTCAGGGTATGGCTACACCTTC.

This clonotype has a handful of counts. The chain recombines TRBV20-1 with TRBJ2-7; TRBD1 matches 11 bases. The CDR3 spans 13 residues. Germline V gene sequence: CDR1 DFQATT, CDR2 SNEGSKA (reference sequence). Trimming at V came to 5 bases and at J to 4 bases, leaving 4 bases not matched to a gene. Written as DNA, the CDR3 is TGCAGTGCTGGCCGGGACAGGGGGTACGAGCAGTACGTC. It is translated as CSAGRDRGYEQYV.